Here is one T cell receptor beta chain with its context. Participants reported their clinical history, and cohort assignment relied on those reports. Either two negative PCRs, clearance, or symptom resolution qualified Cohort 3 donors as recovered. The sample belongs to a study of blood T cell repertoires in COVID-19. Generated by immunoSEQ multiplex PCR, the TCRdb table keeps only in-frame clones and is missing some. The profile covers some 330,000 clones, with approximately 88% appearing a single time and 5% taken by the ten largest. The germline V gene has CDR1 LNHDA and CDR2 SQIVND (reference sequence). V was cut by 6 bases and J by 0 bases, with 14 bases left in between. The CDR3 loop spans 15 amino acids.

The source is a man aged 25 to 40 who had recovered from COVID-19. This chain links TRBV19 with TRBJ1-1; D is perhaps TRBD1 (5 bases). The sample comprised PBMCs or T cells enriched from blood (not recorded which). As DNA, the CDR3 is TGTGCCAGTAGCCCCTTGGACAAAATGAACACTGAAGCTTTCTTT. It translates to CASSPLDKMNTEAFF.